Sequencing of this T cell receptor (beta chain) was carried out in a study of T cell responses to AZD1222 COVID-19 vaccine. On this clone: Its cognate antigen is unknown.

The V segment lost 0 bases and the J segment 6 bases; nucleotides outside the gene matches: 11. The CDR3 spans 18 residues. Germline loops: CDR1 KGHDR, CDR2 SFDVKD. TCRdb's table, derived via immunoSEQ multiplex PCR, lists solely in-frame clones and lacks some. The sample consists of around 140,000 clones, more than 75% of them appearing once. Study-level points and caveats: In the spike-specific TCR repertoire, nearly half reportedly target unmutated variant regions.

The chain recombines TRBV24-1 with TRBJ1-2; 11 bases fit TRBD1. This receptor was taken from an adult who received the AZD1222 COVID-19 vaccine. The specimen was peripheral blood, collected 28 days after the second AZD1222 dose. This CDR3 is CATSDLGDRGLWAHGYTF. The CDR3, as DNA: TGTGCCACCAGTGATTTGGGGGACAGGGGGTTATGGGCCCATGGCTACACCTTC.